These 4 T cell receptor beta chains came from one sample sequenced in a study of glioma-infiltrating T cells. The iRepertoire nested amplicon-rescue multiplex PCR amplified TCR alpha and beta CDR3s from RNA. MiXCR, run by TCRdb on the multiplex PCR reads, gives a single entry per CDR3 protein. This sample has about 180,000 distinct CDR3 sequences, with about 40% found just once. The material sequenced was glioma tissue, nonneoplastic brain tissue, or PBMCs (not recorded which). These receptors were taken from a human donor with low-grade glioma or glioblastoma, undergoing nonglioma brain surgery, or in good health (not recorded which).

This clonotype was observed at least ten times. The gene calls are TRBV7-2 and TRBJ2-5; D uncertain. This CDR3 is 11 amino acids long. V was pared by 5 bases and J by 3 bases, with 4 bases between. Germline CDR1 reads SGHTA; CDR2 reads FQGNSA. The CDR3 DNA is TGTGCCAGCAGCACAGAAGAGACCCAGTACTTC. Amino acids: CASSTEETQYF.

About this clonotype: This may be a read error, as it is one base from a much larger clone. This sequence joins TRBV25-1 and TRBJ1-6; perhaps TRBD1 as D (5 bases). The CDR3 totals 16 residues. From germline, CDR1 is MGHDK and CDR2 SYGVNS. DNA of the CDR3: TGTGCCAGCAGTGAAATCCGGGGGTTTCAGGATTCAACCCTCCACTTT. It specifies CASSEIRGFQDSTLHF.

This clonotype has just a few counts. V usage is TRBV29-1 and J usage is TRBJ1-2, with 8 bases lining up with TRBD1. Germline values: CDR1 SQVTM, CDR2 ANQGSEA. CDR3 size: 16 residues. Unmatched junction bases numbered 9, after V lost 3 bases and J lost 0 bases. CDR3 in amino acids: CSVDLMGTGANYGYTF. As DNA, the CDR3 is TGCAGCGTTGATCTAATGGGGACAGGAGCTAACTATGGCTACACCTTC.

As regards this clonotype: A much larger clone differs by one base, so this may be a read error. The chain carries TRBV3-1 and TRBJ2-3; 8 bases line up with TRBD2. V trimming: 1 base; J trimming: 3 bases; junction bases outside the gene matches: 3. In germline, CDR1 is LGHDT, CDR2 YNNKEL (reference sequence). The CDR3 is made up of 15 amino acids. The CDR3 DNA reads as TGTGCCAGCAGCCAAGTAAGCGGGAGAACAGATACGCAGTATTTT. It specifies CASSQVSGRTDTQYF.